The T cell receptor beta chain under discussion was sequenced for a study of blood T cell repertoires in COVID-19. This clone was recorded only once. Participants in the exposed group had met a COVID-19 case in the 2 weeks before joining the study. CDR3 size: 15 residues. The germline V gene encodes CDR1 MNHEY and CDR2 SVGAGI. V was pared by 6 bases and J by 8 bases, with 22 bases between. The protocol was immunoSEQ multiplex PCR, while the TCRdb copy is restricted to in-frame clones and leaves out a portion. The sample contains 300,000 to 350,000 clones, 88% of which appear only once. The V and J genes are TRBV6-5 and TRBJ1-2; weak D call: TRBD1 (6 bases). The sequenced sample consisted of PBMCs or T cells enriched from blood (not recorded which). The source of this sequence is a woman in her twenties or thirties who had been exposed to COVID-19. Here the CDR3 reads CASSEPGETGRGYTF. The CDR3 DNA sequence: TGTGCCAGCAGCGAGCCCGGGGAGACAGGCCGAGGCTACACCTTC.